This T cell receptor (beta chain) derives from a study of CD8 T cells in Susac syndrome. Random hexamers were used to reverse transcribe the RNA input (about 0.45 to 1 ug). TCRdb reprocessed the immunoSEQ multiplex PCR reads via MiXCR and lists one record per CDR3 protein. The sample records about 130,000 distinct CDR3 sequences, just under 95% being singletons. The CDR3 length is 13 residues. Trimming removed 3 bases from V and 3 bases from J, with 9 bases in between. Per germline, CDR1 SGDLS and CDR2 YYNGEE. Sequencing of TCR beta drew on CD8+ and CD4+ T cells from blood. The rearrangement joins TRBV9 to TRBJ1-1; TRBD1 is a possible D gene (5 bases). The origin of this receptor is a human donor with Susac syndrome. The material sequenced was CD8+ T cells from PBMCs. The CDR3 coding sequence is TGTGCCAGCAGCGCTCCGACAGACACTGAAGCTTTCTTT. Protein sequence: CASSAPTDTEAFF.